This TCR beta chain was observed in a study of T cells after yellow fever vaccination. In the study overall: Fractions of limited cellularity were prepared by means of SMART-Seq v4 Ultra Low Input.

Points from the study as a whole: Abundant clonotypes (contaminants from the bulk population) could be present in FACS-sorted repertoires.

Points on this clonotype: Its antigen is currently unknown.

TCR cDNA, made by 5'RACE template switching, carried an added universal primer site and UMIs. TCRdb reanalysed the 5' RACE reads using MiXCR and keeps one entry per CDR3 protein. This sample carries tens of thousands of distinct CDR3 sequences, 7.5% to 8% of them seen once, and the ten largest clones take approximately 42%. The sequencing used CD8+ T cells sorted from PBMCs, collected on the day of the yellow fever booster vaccination. This clonotype was sampled from a young man who received the YFV17D yellow fever vaccine.

The CDR3 protein is CASSFTQTGLHAEAFF. CDR3 bases: TGTGCCAGCAGTTTCACACAGACAGGGTTGCACGCTGAAGCTTTCTTT. The chain is built from TRBV6-5 and TRBJ1-1; 7 nucleotides agree with TRBD1. Unmatched junction bases numbered 14, after V lost 4 bases and J lost 6 bases. CDR3 size: 16 residues. Germline V lookup: CDR1 MNHEY, CDR2 SVGAGI.